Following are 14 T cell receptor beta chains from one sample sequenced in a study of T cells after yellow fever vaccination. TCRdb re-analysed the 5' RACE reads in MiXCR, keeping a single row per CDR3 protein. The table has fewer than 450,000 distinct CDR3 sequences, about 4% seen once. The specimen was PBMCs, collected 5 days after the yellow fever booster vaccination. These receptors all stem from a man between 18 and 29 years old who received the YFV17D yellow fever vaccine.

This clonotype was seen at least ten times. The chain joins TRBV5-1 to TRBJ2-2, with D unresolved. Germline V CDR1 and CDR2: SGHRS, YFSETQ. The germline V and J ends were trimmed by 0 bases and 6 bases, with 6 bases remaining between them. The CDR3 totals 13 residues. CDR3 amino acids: CASSLGAAGELFF. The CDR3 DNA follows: TGCGCCAGCAGCTTGGGCGCCGCCGGGGAGCTGTTTTTT.

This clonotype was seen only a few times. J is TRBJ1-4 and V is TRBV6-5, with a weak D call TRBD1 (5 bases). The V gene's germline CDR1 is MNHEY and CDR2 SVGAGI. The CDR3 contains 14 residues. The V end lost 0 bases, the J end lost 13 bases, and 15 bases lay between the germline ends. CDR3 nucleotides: TGTGCCAGCAGTTACTCCGTCTCAGGGAGGGGACTGTTTTTT. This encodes CASSYSVSGRGLFF.

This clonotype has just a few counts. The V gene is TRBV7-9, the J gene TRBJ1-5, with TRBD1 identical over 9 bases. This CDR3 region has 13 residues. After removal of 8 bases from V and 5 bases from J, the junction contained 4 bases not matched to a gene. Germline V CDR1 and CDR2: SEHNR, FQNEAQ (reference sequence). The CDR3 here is CASGQGNHQPQHF. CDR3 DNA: TGTGCCAGCGGACAGGGGAACCATCAGCCCCAGCATTTT.

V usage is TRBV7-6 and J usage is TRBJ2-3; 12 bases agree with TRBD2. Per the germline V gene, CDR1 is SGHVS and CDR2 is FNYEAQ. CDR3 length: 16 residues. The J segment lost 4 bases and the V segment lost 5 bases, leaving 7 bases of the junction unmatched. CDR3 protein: CASSHWTSGVSDTQYF. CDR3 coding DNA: TGTGCCAGCAGCCACTGGACTAGCGGGGTCTCAGATACGCAGTATTTT. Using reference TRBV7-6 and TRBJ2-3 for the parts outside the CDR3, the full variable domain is GAGVSQSPRYKVTKRGQDVALRCDPISGHVSLYWYRQALGQGPEFLTYFNYEAQQDKSGLPNDRFSAERPEGSISTLTIQRTEQRDSAMYRCASSHWTSGVSDTQYFGPGTRLTVL.

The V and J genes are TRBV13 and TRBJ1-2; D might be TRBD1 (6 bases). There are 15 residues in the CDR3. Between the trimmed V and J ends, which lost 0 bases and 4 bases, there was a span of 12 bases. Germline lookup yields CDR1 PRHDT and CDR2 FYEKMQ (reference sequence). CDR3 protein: CASSLGTNRAYGYTF. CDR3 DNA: TGTGCCAGCAGCTTAGGTACTAACAGGGCCTATGGCTACACCTTC.

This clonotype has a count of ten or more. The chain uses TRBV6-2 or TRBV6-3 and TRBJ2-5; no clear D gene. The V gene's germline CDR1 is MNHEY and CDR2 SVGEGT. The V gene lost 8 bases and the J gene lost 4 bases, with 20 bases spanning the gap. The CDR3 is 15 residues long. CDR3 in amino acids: CASGISHAGLETQYF. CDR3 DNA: TGTGCCAGCGGGATCTCCCACGCCGGGCTAGAGACCCAGTACTTC.

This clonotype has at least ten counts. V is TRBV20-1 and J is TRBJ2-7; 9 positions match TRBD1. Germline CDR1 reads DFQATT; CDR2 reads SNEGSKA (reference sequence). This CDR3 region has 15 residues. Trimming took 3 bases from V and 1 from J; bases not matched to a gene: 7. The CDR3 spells CSASSGTGISYEQYF. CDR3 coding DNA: TGCAGTGCTAGTTCCGGGACAGGGATTTCCTACGAGCAGTACTTC.

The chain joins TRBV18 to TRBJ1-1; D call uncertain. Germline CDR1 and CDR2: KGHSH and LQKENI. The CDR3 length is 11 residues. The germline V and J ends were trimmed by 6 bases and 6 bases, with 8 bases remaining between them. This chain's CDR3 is CASSQQAEAFF. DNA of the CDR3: TGTGCCAGCTCCCAGCAGGCTGAAGCTTTCTTT.

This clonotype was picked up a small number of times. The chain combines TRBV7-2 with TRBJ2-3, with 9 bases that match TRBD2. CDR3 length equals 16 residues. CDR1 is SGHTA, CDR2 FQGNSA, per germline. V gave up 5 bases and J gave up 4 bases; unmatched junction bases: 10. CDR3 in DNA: TGTGCCAGCAGCCTCCGTAGCGGGGGCGGGGCAGATACGCAGTATTTT. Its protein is CASSLRSGGGADTQYF.

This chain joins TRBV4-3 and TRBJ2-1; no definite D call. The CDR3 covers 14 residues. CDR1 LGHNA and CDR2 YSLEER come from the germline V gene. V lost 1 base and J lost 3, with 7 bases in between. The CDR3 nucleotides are TGCGCCAGCAGCCAAGGGACCTACTACAATGAGCAGTTCTTC. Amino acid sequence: CASSQGTYYNEQFF.

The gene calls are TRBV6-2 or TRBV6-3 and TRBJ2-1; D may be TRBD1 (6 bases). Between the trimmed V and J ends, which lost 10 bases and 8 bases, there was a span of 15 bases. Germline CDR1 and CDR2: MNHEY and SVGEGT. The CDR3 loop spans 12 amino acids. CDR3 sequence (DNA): TGTGCCACCTCCAGGGGAAGGGATGAGCAGTTCTTC. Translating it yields CATSRGRDEQFF.

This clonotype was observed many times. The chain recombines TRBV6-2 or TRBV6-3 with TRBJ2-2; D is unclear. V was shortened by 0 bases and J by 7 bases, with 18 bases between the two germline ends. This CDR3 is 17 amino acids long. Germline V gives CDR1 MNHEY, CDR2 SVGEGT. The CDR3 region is CASSYSMVAMIGGELFF. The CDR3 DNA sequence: TGTGCCAGCAGTTACTCGATGGTCGCCATGATTGGCGGGGAGCTGTTTTTT.

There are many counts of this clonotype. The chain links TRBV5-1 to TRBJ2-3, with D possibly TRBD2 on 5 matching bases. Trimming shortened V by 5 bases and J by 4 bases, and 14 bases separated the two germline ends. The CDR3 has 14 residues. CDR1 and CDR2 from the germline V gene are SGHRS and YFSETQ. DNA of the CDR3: TGCGCCAGCAGTGTGGAGGTCGGGCCAGATACGCAGTATTTT. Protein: CASSVEVGPDTQYF.

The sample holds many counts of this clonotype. The chain's CDR3 is CASSPWVAGGQQVETQYF. The CDR3 nucleotides read TGTGCCAGCAGTCCCTGGGTAGCGGGGGGCCAACAGGTGGAGACCCAGTACTTC. The J gene is TRBJ2-5, the V gene TRBV6-6, with 10 bases matching TRBD2. CDR3 length: 18 amino acids. CDR1 and CDR2 (germline): MNHNY, SVGAGI (reference sequence). V lost 5 bases, J lost 5 bases, and 17 bases stayed unmatched.